This TCR beta chain was captured in a study of T cell responses to AZD1222 COVID-19 vaccine (dated by TCRdb to the early 2020s). Background for the entire study: TCR sequencing covered 233 trial participants: 200 to 210 given two doses of AZD1222 and 26 given two doses of MenACWY control vaccine. Trial participants were enrolled by age into 18-55, 56-69 and 70-plus year subgroups, with about 150, 28 and 57 TCR-sequenced participants respectively. The study at large found these results: Vaccine-associated CD4 TCRs spanned the whole spike protein, with dominant responses in regions 160-218 and 743-854. No day 14 peak-response samples were available, so repertoires were characterized only after the peak T cell response. The 56-69-year group was small, and its depth increase did not reach significance, likely because of low power. Conclusions about previously exposed vaccinees were limited because only six AZD1222 recipients were SARS-CoV-2 seropositive at baseline. Nearly half of unique spike-specific TCRs reportedly recognized epitopes outside regions mutated in the B.1.351 and B.1.1.7 variants. Participants were mostly white British and included more females than males, and it was suggested by the authors that clonal diversity may have been underestimated. After two AZD1222 doses, spike-specific TCR breadth and depth were significantly higher than at day 0 and than in MenACWY recipients.

Turning to this clone: What antigen it recognizes has not been identified. Per-base quality was not reported, and no clone a single base away is much larger than it.

The CDR3 regions of human TCRbeta chains were analyzed by immunosequencing. As for how the authors treated the data: Repertoire TCRs were matched against a reference library of SARS-CoV-2-specific TCRs generated with the MIRA antigen-specificity platform. Breadth was defined as the fraction of unique TCRs that were SARS-CoV-2-associated. Depth was defined as the fraction of total T cells that were SARS-CoV-2-associated. Using the MIRA data, each spike-specific TCR was assigned both to the spike region to which the TCR was reactive and to a CD4 or CD8 class. Log10-transformed breadth and depth values were compared by one-way ANOVA with Sidak's multiple comparisons tests. TCRdb obtained this table from immuneACCESS and retained in-frame rearrangements with V and J assigned. These tables miss some clones; where compared with another copy, unresolved V genes account for less than half of the shortfall, and the remainder is unexplained. V, J and clone size are those of that table, while D and trimming were read from the DNA. A total of around 84,000 clones appear in this sample, approximately 85% of them only once. The ten largest clones capture roughly 10% of the sample.

At the junction V is shortened by 8 bases and J by 2 bases; bases outside the gene matches: 10. From its cysteine to its phenylalanine, the CDR3 spans 17 amino acids. Only the CDR3 DNA is retained, 51 bases long and in frame from the first base. The germline V gene encodes CDR1 MRHNA and CDR2 SNTAGT. According to the study, the label for this sample's time point signals: about 28 days (+/-7) after the second vaccine dose. AZD1222 recipients whose second dose came at about 4 weeks and those whose second dose came at about 12 weeks were combined into one group, since spike-specific TCR depth and breadth did not differ between the two schedules. Samples from vaccinated people were obtained from the UK trials COV001 and COV002, which included a single-blind randomized controlled phase 2/3 trial of AZD1222 (ChAdOx1 nCoV-19) in healthy adults. Trial participant PBMC samples were collected at day 0 and day 28 after the second dose for TCRbeta chain sequencing.

The sequences come from peripheral blood, collected 28 days after the second AZD1222 dose. The chain is made from TRBV6-4 and TRBJ2-3, with 13 bases aligning to TRBD2. The clonotype was recovered from an adult who received the AZD1222 COVID-19 vaccine. The DNA reads as follows: TGTGCCAGCCGGATGGCGACTAGCGGGGGGATCACAGATACGCAGTATTTT. Its product reads: CASRMATSGGITDTQYF.